Below are 3 T cell receptor beta chains sequenced from a single sample in a study of OX40 agonist ivuxolimab in advanced cancers. Sequencing was performed with immunoSEQ multiplex PCR; in TCRdb, only in-frame clones are kept and a portion is missing. The sample shows approximately 69,000 clones, almost 85% of them seen only once. The sample consisted of CD4+ or CD8+ T cells sorted from blood, taken in a trial of the OX40 agonist ivuxolimab. The receptors come from an adult with an advanced solid tumor such as melanoma, head and neck, liver or kidney cancer.

A few counts support this clone. This chain connects TRBV5-1 to TRBJ2-1; possibly TRBD2 for D (5 bases). Germline CDR1 SGHRS, CDR2 YFSETQ. The V gene lost 4 bases and the J gene lost 8 bases, with 13 bases spanning the gap. This CDR3 has 13 amino acids. The CDR3 loop is CASSPGSSDEQFF. DNA for the CDR3: TGCGCCAGCAGCCCGGGGAGTTCCGATGAGCAGTTCTTC.

The rearrangement joins TRBV4-3 to TRBJ2-1; D perhaps matches TRBD1 (6 bases). V lost 1 base and J 4 bases, leaving 11 bases between the germline ends. The CDR3 is made up of 15 amino acids. CDR1 LGHNA and CDR2 YSLEER come from the germline V gene. This CDR3 reads CASSQGQAKYNEQFF. CDR3 sequence (DNA): TGCGCCAGCAGCCAAGGACAGGCTAAGTACAATGAGCAGTTCTTC.

The rearrangement joins TRBV19 to TRBJ2-1; 12 bases line up with TRBD2. V trimming: 9 bases; J trimming: 2 bases; junction bases outside the gene matches: 14. Per the germline V gene, CDR1 is LNHDA and CDR2 is SQIVND (reference sequence). There are 18 residues in the CDR3. CDR3 DNA: TGTGCCAGGGCAGGGAGGCTAGCGGGAGGGATTACCTACAATGAGCAGTTCTTC. It specifies CARAGRLAGGITYNEQFF.